A single T cell receptor (beta chain) is shown here with its context. Germline CDR1 and CDR2: SGHTA and FQGTGA. This CDR3 has 15 residues. Trimming removed 2 bases from V and 6 bases from J; junction bases left unmatched: 2. The protocol was immunoSEQ multiplex PCR, while the TCRdb copy is restricted to in-frame clones and leaves out a portion. The data contain about 48,000 clones, 88% of them seen just once; the ten biggest clones take up around 1.2%. The sample is drawn from a study of T cell changes during pregnancy in multiple sclerosis. The material was CD4+ T cells from peripheral blood mononuclear cells, obtained in the second trimester of pregnancy. This receptor was identified in a female donor with multiple sclerosis, enrolled in a pregnancy study. The rearrangement uses TRBV7-3 and TRBJ2-1; 12 bases map to TRBD2. DNA for the CDR3: TGTGCCAGCAGCTTAGGACTAGCGGGGATCAATGAGCAGTTCTTC. Amino acids: CASSLGLAGINEQFF.